A single sample is the source of the 26 T cell receptor beta chains below, sequenced in a study of cytomegalovirus exposure and HLA in healthy donors. Produced via immunoSEQ multiplex PCR; TCRdb's table is partial and in-frame only. This repertoire shows 250,000 to 350,000 clones, 86% found once; its top ten account for about 0.8%. The specimen was PBMCs. These receptors came from a woman between 18 and 29 years old in good health and CMV-seronegative.

A single count supports this clone. CDR3 loop: CASSVEGGNQPQHF. As DNA, the CDR3 is TGTGCCAGCAGTGTGGAGGGTGGCAATCAGCCCCAGCATTTT. The chain has TRBV6-1 and TRBJ1-5, with D hard to call. From germline, CDR1 is MNHNS and CDR2 SASEGT. Trimming cost V 4 bases and J 2 bases, with 9 bases left between them. The CDR3 length is 14 residues.

This chain connects TRBV9 to TRBJ2-3; TRBD2 aligns across 8 bases. CDR3 length: 18 residues. Germline V lookup: CDR1 SGDLS, CDR2 YYNGEE. V lost 3 bases, J lost 2 bases, and 14 bases stayed unmatched. The CDR3 loop reads CASSAIVPGTRYTDTQYF. The DNA of the CDR3 is TGTGCCAGCAGCGCCATAGTCCCCGGGACTAGATACACAGATACGCAGTATTTT.

This sequence joins TRBV7-9 and TRBJ1-1; unclear D gene. Germline V CDR1 and CDR2: SEHNR, FQNEAQ (reference sequence). Trimming left V 1 base short and J 4 bases short, with 7 bases between. The CDR3 spans 13 residues. CDR3 nucleotides: TGTGCCAGCAGCTTAGGGTCGGGCACTGAAGCTTTCTTT. Its translation: CASSLGSGTEAFF.

The rearrangement uses TRBV7-9 and TRBJ1-1; D is ambiguous. Trimming left V 1 base short and J 3 bases short, with 6 bases between. In germline, CDR1 is SEHNR, CDR2 FQNEAQ (reference sequence). The CDR3 extends over 13 amino acids. The CDR3 here is CASSLVRYTEAFF. As DNA, the CDR3 is TGTGCCAGCAGCTTAGTCAGGTACACTGAAGCTTTCTTT.

This clone was observed a few times. The chain carries TRBV29-1 and TRBJ1-1; unclear D gene. The germline gives CDR1 SQVTM, CDR2 ANQGSEA. This CDR3 spans 12 amino acids. V lost 5 bases and J lost 5, with 12 bases in between. The CDR3 reads CSVSAGQTEAFF. CDR3 in DNA: TGCAGCGTTTCGGCAGGTCAGACTGAAGCTTTCTTT.

This clone came up a few times. The gene calls are TRBV5-1 and TRBJ2-1, with TRBD2 matching 15 bases. J gave up 12 bases and V 0 bases, and 4 bases lay outside the gene matches. The CDR3 contains 15 residues. Germline V lookup: CDR1 SGHRS, CDR2 YFSETQ. The CDR3 DNA follows: TGCGCCAGCAGCTTGGAAGGACTAGCGGGAGGGGGGCAGTTCTTC. This gives the protein CASSLEGLAGGGQFF.

The chain has TRBV28 and TRBJ2-7, with 8 bases matching TRBD1. This CDR3 has 16 amino acids. The germline V gene has CDR1 MDHEN and CDR2 SYDVKM. V lost 5 bases, J lost 5 bases, and 14 bases stayed unmatched. CDR3 sequence reads: CASSPRVGRGRNEQYF. CDR3 DNA sequence: TGTGCCAGCAGTCCCCGAGTGGGCAGGGGGCGCAACGAGCAGTACTTC.

J is TRBJ1-1 and V is TRBV9, with D uncertain. This CDR3 has 15 residues. The germline V gene encodes CDR1 SGDLS and CDR2 YYNGEE. Trimming took 0 bases from V and 4 from J, leaving 13 bases between them. The CDR3 DNA is TGTGCCAGCAGCGTAGACGGGAGGCCGGGCACTGAAGCTTTCTTT. This translates into CASSVDGRPGTEAFF.

CDR3 sequence reads: CASIAGGYNEQFF. For the CDR3, the DNA is TGCGCCAGCATAGCGGGAGGGTACAATGAGCAGTTCTTC. The chain links TRBV10-2 to TRBJ2-1; 11 positions match TRBD2. With 7 bases clipped from V and 4 bases from J, the junction kept 0 bases outside the gene matches. The CDR3 has 13 amino acids. CDR1 and CDR2 from the germline V gene are WSHSY and SAAADI.

The chain combines TRBV7-9 with TRBJ2-7, with TRBD1 matching over 9 bases. The V gene end was trimmed by 5 bases and the J gene end by 3 bases; junction bases not matched to a gene: 5. The germline V gene encodes CDR1 SEHNR and CDR2 FQNEAQ (reference sequence). The CDR3 sequence is 14 residues long. CDR3 in DNA: TGTGCCAGCAGCCCCGGGACAGGGAACTACGAGCAGTACTTC. Translation: CASSPGTGNYEQYF.

This clone is a singleton in its sample. The chain recombines TRBV9 with TRBJ1-3; 7 bases are shared with TRBD1. The junction had 9 bases not matched to a gene; V was cut back by 3 bases and J by 3 bases. The CDR3 consists of 16 residues. Germline V gene data show CDR1 as SGDLS and CDR2 as YYNGEE. The CDR3 region is CASSAPPGGIGNTIYF. CDR3 DNA: TGTGCCAGCAGCGCCCCGCCAGGGGGTATTGGAAACACCATATATTTT.

The chain joins TRBV7-2 to TRBJ2-1, with a weak D call TRBD1 (6 bases). This CDR3 contains 16 residues. Germline values: CDR1 SGHTA, CDR2 FQGNSA. V was shortened by 2 bases and J by 5 bases, with 16 bases between the two germline ends. The CDR3 DNA reads as TGTGCCAGCAGCTTACTTGCTTTTCAGGGGAACAATGAGCAGTTCTTC. It is translated as CASSLLAFQGNNEQFF.

V usage is TRBV19 and J usage is TRBJ1-5; D possibly corresponds to TRBD1 (6 bases). This CDR3 contains 16 residues. Trimming removed 7 bases from V and 3 bases from J, with 19 bases in between. Per germline, CDR1 LNHDA and CDR2 SQIVND (reference sequence). CDR3 in amino acids: CASTQTDAGVNQPQHF. The DNA of the CDR3 is TGTGCCAGTACTCAGACGGATGCAGGGGTCAATCAGCCCCAGCATTTT. The whole variable domain, filled in from reference TRBV19 and TRBJ1-5, reads DGGITQSPKYLFRKEGQNVTLSCEQNLNHDAMYWYRQDPGQGLRLIYYSQIVNDFQKGDIAEGYSVSREKKESFPLTVTSAQKNPTAFYLCASTQTDAGVNQPQHFGDGTRLSIL.

The chain couples TRBV2 to TRBJ2-5; D may be TRBD2 (7 bases). The V end lost 6 bases, the J end lost 5 bases, and 19 bases lay between the germline ends. This CDR3 comprises 15 residues. CDR1 is SNHLY, CDR2 FYNNEI, per germline. CDR3 in DNA: TGTGCCAGCAGCGGGGGGCAGGGGATAGGGGAGACCCAGTACTTC. Amino acids: CASSGGQGIGETQYF.

The chain links TRBV5-1 to TRBJ2-3, with unresolved D. This CDR3 spans 15 amino acids. The V gene lost 0 bases and the J gene lost 0 bases, with 8 bases spanning the gap. CDR1 and CDR2 (germline): SGHRS, YFSETQ. DNA of the CDR3: TGCGCCAGCAGCTTGGGGGCCTTTAGCACAGATACGCAGTATTTT. Its translation is CASSLGAFSTDTQYF.

This sequence joins TRBV4-1 and TRBJ2-1; 11 bases match TRBD2. Trimming took 0 bases from V and 15 from J; bases not matched to a gene: 4. Germline V gene lookup returns CDR1 MGHRA and CDR2 YSYEKL. The CDR3 contains 13 residues. CDR3 bases: TGCGCCAGCAGCCAAGATCCTAGCGGGAGGTGGTTCTTC. This sequence encodes CASSQDPSGRWFF.

The chain recombines TRBV7-2 with TRBJ1-2, with D possibly being TRBD1 (6 bases). The CDR3 consists of 15 residues. Germline-derived CDR1 and CDR2 are SGHTA and FQGNSA. V was cut by 1 base and J by 3 bases, with 12 bases left in between. CDR3 region: CASSLDGGAHYGYTF. CDR3 bases: TGTGCCAGCAGCTTAGATGGGGGCGCGCACTATGGCTACACCTTC.

The chain carries TRBV7-8 and TRBJ1-2; 9 bases map to TRBD1. The CDR3 contains 15 residues. J gave up 4 bases and V 5 bases, and 8 bases lay outside the gene matches. Germline CDR1 reads SGHVS; CDR2 reads FQNEAQ. CDR3 DNA sequence: TGTGCCAGCAGCCACCGGACAGGGGCTGGCTATGGCTACACCTTC. Translated: CASSHRTGAGYGYTF.

The chain recombines TRBV6-6 with TRBJ2-7; 14 nucleotides agree with TRBD2. The germline CDR1 and CDR2 sequences are MNHNY and SVGAGI (reference sequence). V dropped 4 bases and J dropped 5; count of bases not matched to a gene: 4. The CDR3 length is 15 residues. For the CDR3, the DNA is TGTGCCAGCAGTTGGGAGGGACTAGCGGGAGACGAGCAGTACTTC. Its translation: CASSWEGLAGDEQYF.

The gene calls are TRBV27 and TRBJ2-2; 11 bases align to TRBD1. The CDR3 has 14 residues. CDR1 is MNHEY, CDR2 SMNVEV, per germline (reference sequence). V gave up 6 bases and J gave up 6 bases; unmatched junction bases: 3. In DNA, the CDR3 is TGTGCCAGCAGCGGACAGGGGGCCTCCGGGGAGCTGTTTTTT. Amino acids: CASSGQGASGELFF.

The genes are TRBV5-6 and TRBJ1-3; unclear D gene. V lost 4 bases to trimming and J lost 3 bases, with 5 bases between them. Per germline, CDR1 SGHDT and CDR2 YYEEEE. The CDR3 contains 12 residues. Here the CDR3 reads CASSLSGNTIYF. CDR3 coding DNA: TGTGCCAGCAGCCTGAGTGGAAACACCATATATTTT.

The V and J genes are TRBV7-3 and TRBJ2-2, with D possibly being TRBD2 (6 bases). CDR3 length equals 15 residues. The V and J ends lost 5 bases and 4 bases respectively, with 14 bases between them. CDR1 and CDR2 (germline): SGHTA, FQGTGA. CDR3 in amino acids: CASSLVGGSTGELFF. CDR3 nucleotide sequence: TGTGCCAGCAGCCTCGTTGGAGGGTCCACCGGGGAGCTGTTTTTT.

This sequence joins TRBV27 and TRBJ1-5; 10 bases map to TRBD1. V was clipped by 0 bases and J by 6 bases; unmatched bases: 5. This CDR3 comprises 16 residues. The V gene's germline CDR1 is MNHEY and CDR2 SMNVEV (reference sequence). CDR3 DNA sequence: TGTGCCAGCAGTTTATCGATAGGGACAGGGGCTCAGCCCCAGCATTTT. It codes for CASSLSIGTGAQPQHF.

The gene calls are TRBV11-2 and TRBJ1-1; no clear D. There are 13 residues in the CDR3. Germline-derived CDR1 and CDR2 are SGHAT and FQNNGV. V gave up 5 bases and J gave up 1 base, with 8 bases separating them. The CDR3 DNA sequence: TGTGCCAGCAGCGCGGACTGGAACACTGAAGCTTTCTTT. Translated, it gives CASSADWNTEAFF.

The sample holds many counts of this clone. V is TRBV7-3 and J is TRBJ2-7, with 11 bases aligning to TRBD1. J lost 3 bases, V lost 8 bases, and 15 bases had no gene match. The CDR3 covers 17 residues. Germline V gene data show CDR1 as SGHTA and CDR2 as FQGTGA. The CDR3 DNA follows: TGTGCCAGCCTAACGGTTACCCGGGACAGGGGGGACTACGAGCAGTACTTC. Translated, it gives CASLTVTRDRGDYEQYF.

The rearrangement links TRBV7-3 to TRBJ2-1; the D gene is possibly TRBD2 (6 bases). This CDR3 region has 17 residues. Trimming pared 1 base from V and 0 bases from J, leaving 13 bases between. CDR1 SGHTA and CDR2 FQGTGA come from the germline V gene. CDR3 amino acids: CASSLRRAPSSYNEQFF. CDR3 nucleotide sequence: TGTGCCAGCAGCTTAAGGAGGGCGCCGAGCTCCTACAATGAGCAGTTCTTC.